The present entry profiles one T cell receptor beta chain with its context. Its antigen is as yet unknown. TCRdb reprocessed the 5' RACE reads via MiXCR and lists one record per CDR3 protein. The sample includes approximately 190,000 distinct CDR3 sequences, around 19% of them seen just once. The sample originates from a study of T-cell memory formation after mild COVID-19. Turning to the study itself: The study found TCR clusters largely donor specific. Study results and caveats: Second-wave clones peaking on day 37 lacked confirmed SARS-CoV-2 specificity.

Material for sequencing was PBMCs or a T cell subset sorted from them (not recorded which). This TCR came from an adult woman who had mild COVID-19 (a few samples of this study predate the infection). Cell type and time point are not known.

CDR3 in DNA: TGCAGCGCCTCAGGGTACGAAGCTTTCTTT. Translated: CSASGYEAFF. The chain is built from TRBV29-1 and TRBJ1-1, with D perhaps matching TRBD1 (5 bases). The germline CDR1 and CDR2 sequences are SQVTM and ANQGSEA. This CDR3 is 10 amino acids long. V was pared by 7 bases and J by 8 bases, with 11 bases between.